These 2 T cell receptor beta chains came from one sample sequenced in a study of blood T cell repertoires in COVID-19. Profiled with immunoSEQ multiplex PCR; TCRdb holds only in-frame clones, not every one. The sample lists roughly 70,000 clones; about four fifths were seen once. The specimen was peripheral blood. These TCRs come from a human donor in a cohort sampled during active COVID-19.

This chain connects TRBV5-1 to TRBJ1-1; the D gene is possibly TRBD1 (6 bases). The germline V gene has CDR1 SGHRS and CDR2 YFSETQ. Trimming shortened V by 0 bases and J by 0 bases, and 12 bases separated the two germline ends. CDR3 length: 16 residues. The CDR3 spells CASSLEGGPLNTEAFF. The CDR3 coding sequence is TGCGCCAGCAGCTTGGAGGGGGGGCCTTTGAACACTGAAGCTTTCTTT.

The J gene is TRBJ2-7, the V gene TRBV6-5; D is possibly TRBD2 (5 bases). The V gene lost 0 bases and the J gene lost 2 bases, with 11 bases spanning the gap. The length of the CDR3 is 15 residues. Germline V gene lookup returns CDR1 MNHEY and CDR2 SVGAGI. CDR3 DNA: TGTGCCAGCAGTTACTCCTCCGGGGTAACCTACGAGCAGTACTTC. Amino acids: CASSYSSGVTYEQYF.